This T cell receptor (beta chain) is drawn from a study of T cell changes during pregnancy in multiple sclerosis. The V gene's germline CDR1 is SGHNT and CDR2 YYREEE (reference sequence). V was clipped by 3 bases and J by 3 bases, with 12 bases between them. This CDR3 has 14 amino acids. The data were produced by immunoSEQ multiplex PCR, yet TCRdb's version contains in-frame clones alone and is incomplete. The top ten hold around 0.7% of the sample, which has approximately 70,000 clones, roughly nine tenths seen once. The rearrangement uses TRBV5-4 and TRBJ1-2; weak D call: TRBD1 (5 bases). The source material was peripheral blood, sampled in the third trimester of pregnancy. The sequence derives from a female donor in good health, enrolled as a control in a pregnancy study. The CDR3 DNA reads TGTGCCAGCAGCTGGGCCAGGGAGGACTATGGCTACACCTTC. It is translated as CASSWAREDYGYTF.